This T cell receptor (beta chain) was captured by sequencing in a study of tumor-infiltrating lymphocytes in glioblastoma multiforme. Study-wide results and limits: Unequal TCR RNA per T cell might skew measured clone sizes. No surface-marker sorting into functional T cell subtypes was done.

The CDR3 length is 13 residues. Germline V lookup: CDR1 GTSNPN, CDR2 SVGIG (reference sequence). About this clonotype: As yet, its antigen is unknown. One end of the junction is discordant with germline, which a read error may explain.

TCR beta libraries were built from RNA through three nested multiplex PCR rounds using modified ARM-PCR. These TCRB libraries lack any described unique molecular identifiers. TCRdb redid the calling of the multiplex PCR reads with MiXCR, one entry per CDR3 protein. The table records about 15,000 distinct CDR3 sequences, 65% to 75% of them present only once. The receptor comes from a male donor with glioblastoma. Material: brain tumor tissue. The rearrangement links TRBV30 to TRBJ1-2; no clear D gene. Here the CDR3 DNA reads TGTGCCTGGAGTGCGGGATTTGACTATGGCTATACCTTC. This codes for CAWSAGFDYGYTF.